This TCR beta chain was identified in a study of Ad26.COV2.S vaccination and SARS-CoV-2 variants. V shed 5 bases and J shed 4 bases, with 13 bases lying between them. The CDR3 runs to 15 residues. Germline CDR1 reads KGHDR; CDR2 reads SFDVKD. The method was immunoSEQ multiplex PCR; TCRdb's version includes in-frame clones alone and lacks a portion of them. The sample has 300,000 to 450,000 clones; approximately 81% are singletons. Treatment given: 19 received Ad26.COV2.S at low or high dose, single or two shots; five or six received placebo; per-sample allocation not given. Samples analyzed were those drawn on day 63 after the first vaccine or placebo injection.

The receptor was derived from a person between 18 and 60 years old who received the Ad26.COV2.S COVID-19 vaccine or a placebo. This sequence joins TRBV24-1 and TRBJ2-2; maybe TRBD2 (6 bases). The sample here was peripheral blood, taken in a trial of Ad26.COV2.S vaccine versus placebo. CDR3 sequence reads: CATSASFGSTGELFF. CDR3 DNA sequence: TGTGCCACCAGTGCCTCGTTCGGGAGCACCGGGGAGCTGTTTTTT.